The 5 T cell receptor beta chains reported below all come from one sample, sequenced in a study of T cell repertoires in cytomegalovirus infection. TCRdb analysed the reads with MiXCR anew, one entry per CDR3 protein. The repertoire has under 850,000 distinct CDR3 sequences, under 40% of them found once; the top ten carry 2.5% to 3.5%. Sample: PBMCs. These receptors came from a human donor in good health (CMV status not recorded). Some clones in this sample may be carry-over from other donors' samples.

This chain connects TRBV20-1 to TRBJ1-6, with 7 bases aligning to TRBD1. The CDR3 loop spans 14 amino acids. Germline V gene lookup returns CDR1 DFQATT and CDR2 SNEGSKA (reference sequence). Trimming cost V 3 bases and J 6 bases; bases outside gene matches: 5. CDR3 sequence (DNA): TGCAGTGCTAGTTCGGACAGGCTTAATTCACCCCTCCACTTT. It is translated as CSASSDRLNSPLHF.

This rearrangement joins TRBV14 to TRBJ1-2; 9 bases agree with TRBD1. The germline V gene has CDR1 SGHDN and CDR2 FVKESK. Losses at the gene ends were 2 bases for V and 4 bases for J; bases not matched to a gene: 5. This CDR3 region has 15 residues. The CDR3: CASSQYRDRAYGYTF. The DNA for the CDR3 is TGTGCCAGCAGCCAATACCGGGACAGGGCCTATGGCTACACCTTC.

The CDR3 loop reads CASNTPGQGQSPQHF. CDR3 DNA sequence: TGTGCCAGCAATACACCGGGACAGGGACAATCGCCCCAGCATTTT. The rearrangement joins TRBV28 to TRBJ1-5, with 9 bases aligning to TRBD1. This CDR3 region has 15 residues. Germline values: CDR1 MDHEN, CDR2 SYDVKM. Trimming removed 7 bases from V and 9 bases from J; junction bases left unmatched: 13.

The V call is TRBV6-2 or TRBV6-3, the J call TRBJ2-3; a possible D gene is TRBD2 (6 bases). Trimming pared 0 bases from V and 5 bases from J, leaving 15 bases between. The CDR3 is made up of 16 amino acids. The germline V gene encodes CDR1 MNHEY and CDR2 SVGEGT. The CDR3 DNA reads as TGTGCCAGCAGTTACTCCCCAGCGGGCGGTTTAGATACGCAGTATTTT. It codes for CASSYSPAGGLDTQYF.

The genes are TRBV18 and TRBJ2-1; TRBD2 matches 11 bases. CDR1 is KGHSH, CDR2 LQKENI, per germline. V lost 5 bases to trimming and J lost 10 bases; unmatched junction nucleotides: 13. The length of the CDR3 is 16 residues. The CDR3 nucleotides are TGTGCCAGCTCAGGTATACCGGGACTAGCGGCGATGGAGCAGTTCTTC. Its protein product is CASSGIPGLAAMEQFF.